These 6 T cell receptor beta chains share one sample of origin, sequenced in a study of T-cell reconstitution after alpha-beta-depleted transplantation in children. The TCRbeta library was prepared with unique molecular identifiers. TCRdb re-analysed the PCR reads in MiXCR, keeping a single row per CDR3 protein. The sample yields 440,000 or so distinct CDR3 sequences, approximately 11% seen once. The material was PBMCs from the stem cell graft donor, obtained from the stem cell graft. All receptors derive from a human donor who donated a stem cell graft to a child with acute myeloid leukemia.

This clonotype came up a few times. V usage is TRBV7-3 and J usage is TRBJ2-3; D call uncertain. Germline V gene lookup returns CDR1 SGHTA and CDR2 FQGTGA. V lost 5 bases and J lost 0, with 12 bases in between. The CDR3 covers 15 residues. The CDR3 here is CASSPDAYSTDTQYF. The CDR3 DNA reads as TGTGCCAGCAGCCCAGATGCGTATAGCACAGATACGCAGTATTTT.

The CDR3, as DNA: TGCGCCACCTCGGAAGCGGGAGGGCTCTTTGAGCAGTTCTTC. Protein: CATSEAGGLFEQFF. The chain links TRBV5-1 to TRBJ2-1, with 10 bases aligning to TRBD2. The CDR3 loop spans 14 amino acids. Germline V gives CDR1 SGHRS, CDR2 YFSETQ. V shed 9 bases, J shed 9 bases, and the junction held 12 bases outside the gene matches.

In its sample, this clonotype was seen once. The genes are TRBV4-2 and TRBJ2-7, with 9 bases aligning to TRBD2. The CDR3 consists of 16 residues. The V segment lost 0 bases and the J segment 3 bases; nucleotides outside the gene matches: 6. Germline CDR1 and CDR2: LGHNA and YNFKEQ. The CDR3: CASSQDVGTSIYEQYF. The CDR3 DNA sequence: TGTGCCAGCAGCCAAGATGTAGGGACTAGCATCTACGAGCAGTACTTC.

The chain carries TRBV6-1 and TRBJ1-6; 7 nucleotides align to TRBD1. J lost 12 bases, V lost 7 bases, and 6 bases had no gene match. The CDR3 is 12 residues long. Germline assignment: CDR1 MNHNS and CDR2 SASEGT. The CDR3 loop is CASNRQGQPLHF. The DNA of the CDR3 is TGTGCCAGCAACCGACAGGGACAACCCCTCCACTTT.

This clonotype was observed a single time. This rearrangement joins TRBV7-9 to TRBJ2-5; D unclear. The CDR3 runs 14 residues. The germline V gene encodes CDR1 SEHNR and CDR2 FQNEAQ (reference sequence). The V end lost 1 base, the J end lost 0 bases, and 6 bases lay between the germline ends. CDR3 DNA: TGTGCCAGCAGCTTAGAGCGAAACCAAGAGACCCAGTACTTC. It specifies CASSLERNQETQYF.

This clonotype came up a few times. The chain couples TRBV29-1 to TRBJ1-2; tentative D call: TRBD1 (6 bases). Germline V gives CDR1 SQVTM, CDR2 ANQGSEA. The CDR3 is made up of 14 amino acids. The ends were cut back, 7 bases at V and 2 bases at J, with 17 bases in the middle. The CDR3 DNA sequence: TGCAGCGGGGGGGAGACAGGTTGGAACTATGGCTACACCTTC. Encoded protein: CSGGETGWNYGYTF.